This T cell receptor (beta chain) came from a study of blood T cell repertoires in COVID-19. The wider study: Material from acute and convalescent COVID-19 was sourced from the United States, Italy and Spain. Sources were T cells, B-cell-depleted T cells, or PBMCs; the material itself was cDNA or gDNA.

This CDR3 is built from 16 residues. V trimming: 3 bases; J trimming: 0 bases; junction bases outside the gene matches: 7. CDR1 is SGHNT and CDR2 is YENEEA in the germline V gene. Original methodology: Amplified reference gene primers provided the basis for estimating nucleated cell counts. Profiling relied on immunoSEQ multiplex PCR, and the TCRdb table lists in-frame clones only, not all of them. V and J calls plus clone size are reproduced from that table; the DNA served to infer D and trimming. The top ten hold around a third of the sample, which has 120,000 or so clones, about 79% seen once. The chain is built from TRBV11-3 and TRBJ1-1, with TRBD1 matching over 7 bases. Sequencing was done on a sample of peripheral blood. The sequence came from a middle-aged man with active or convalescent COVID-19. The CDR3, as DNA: TGTGCCAGCAGCTTTGAGGGGGCCGGGATGAACACTGAAGCTTTCTTT. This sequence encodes CASSFEGAGMNTEAFF.